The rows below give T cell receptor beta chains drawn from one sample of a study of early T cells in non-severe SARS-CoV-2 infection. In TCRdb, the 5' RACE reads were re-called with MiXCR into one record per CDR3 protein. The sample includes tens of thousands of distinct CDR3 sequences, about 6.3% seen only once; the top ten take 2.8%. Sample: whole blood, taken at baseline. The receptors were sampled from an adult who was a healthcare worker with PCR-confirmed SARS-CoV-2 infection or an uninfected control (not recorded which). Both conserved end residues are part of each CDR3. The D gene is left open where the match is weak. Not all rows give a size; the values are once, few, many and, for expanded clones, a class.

CDR3 protein: CASSRREGYSPLHF
CDR3 DNA: TGTGCCAGCAGCCGCAGGGAAGGGTATTCACCCCTCCACTTT
clone size: few
V gene: TRBV7-2
J gene: TRBJ1-6
D gene: -

CDR3 protein: CASSPSGGLSEQFF
CDR3 DNA: TGTGCCAGCAGTCCCAGCGGGGGGCTTAGTGAGCAGTTCTTC
clone size: few
V gene: TRBV6-4
J gene: TRBJ2-1
D gene: TRBD2

CDR3 protein: CASSAATGATYEQYF
CDR3 DNA: TGTGCCAGTAGCGCGGCAACAGGGGCGACCTACGAGCAGTACTTC
clone size: few
V gene: TRBV19
J gene: TRBJ2-7
D gene: TRBD1

CDR3 protein: CASSPEGGTGGNQPQHF
CDR3 DNA: TGTGCCAGCAGTCCCGAGGGTGGGACAGGGGGCAATCAGCCCCAGCATTTT
clone size: -
V gene: TRBV12-3/TRBV12-4
J gene: TRBJ1-5
D gene: TRBD1

CDR3 protein: CASSSPGRSPGHEQFF
CDR3 DNA: TGTGCCAGCAGCTCCCCCGGGCGGAGCCCGGGCCATGAGCAGTTCTTC
clone size: few
V gene: TRBV11-3
J gene: TRBJ2-1
D gene: -

CDR3 protein: CASSLSFGAERTDTQYF
CDR3 DNA: TGTGCCAGCAGCTTAAGCTTCGGGGCAGAGCGCACAGATACGCAGTATTTT
clone size: many
V gene: TRBV11-2
J gene: TRBJ2-3
D gene: -

CDR3 protein: CASSFQTAGTEAFF
CDR3 DNA: TGTGCCAGCAGCTTTCAGACTGCGGGCACTGAAGCTTTCTTT
clone size: few
V gene: TRBV7-9
J gene: TRBJ1-1
D gene: -

CDR3 protein: CSARAGPRKETQYF
CDR3 DNA: TGCAGTGCTAGAGCGGGCCCCCGTAAAGAGACCCAGTACTTC
clone size: many
V gene: TRBV20-1
J gene: TRBJ2-5
D gene: -

CDR3 protein: CASSEDRSNQPQHF
CDR3 DNA: TGTGCCAGCAGCGAGGACAGGAGCAATCAGCCCCAGCATTTT
clone size: many
V gene: TRBV7-2
J gene: TRBJ1-5
D gene: TRBD1

CDR3 protein: CVSSQVNTGELFF
CDR3 DNA: TGTGTCAGTAGCCAAGTGAACACCGGGGAGCTGTTTTTT
clone size: -
V gene: TRBV19
J gene: TRBJ2-2
D gene: -

CDR3 protein: CASSPGQGFGSGSSYNEQFF
CDR3 DNA: TGTGCCAGCAGCCCCGGACAGGGCTTCGGCTCGGGAAGCTCCTACAATGAGCAGTTCTTC
clone size: -
V gene: TRBV6-2/TRBV6-3
J gene: TRBJ2-1
D gene: TRBD1

CDR3 protein: CASSYAQAHEQYF
CDR3 DNA: TGTGCCAGCAGTTATGCGCAGGCCCACGAGCAGTACTTC
clone size: many
V gene: TRBV6-2/TRBV6-3
J gene: TRBJ2-7
D gene: -

CDR3 protein: CASSIPGGEQPQHF
CDR3 DNA: TGTGCCAGTAGTATTCCAGGGGGCGAGCAGCCCCAGCATTTT
clone size: -
V gene: TRBV19
J gene: TRBJ1-5
D gene: TRBD1

CDR3 protein: CASSPQTGAVNTEAFF
CDR3 DNA: TGTGCCAGCAGCCCACAGACAGGGGCCGTGAACACTGAAGCTTTCTTT
clone size: many
V gene: TRBV7-9
J gene: TRBJ1-1
D gene: TRBD1

CDR3 protein: CATSRGGYQETQYF
CDR3 DNA: TGTGCCACCAGCAGAGGGGGGTACCAAGAGACCCAGTACTTC
clone size: -
V gene: TRBV15
J gene: TRBJ2-5
D gene: -

CDR3 protein: CSANPGTSAYTQYF
CDR3 DNA: TGCAGTGCTAACCCCGGGACTAGCGCATATACGCAGTATTTT
clone size: many
V gene: TRBV20-1
J gene: TRBJ2-3
D gene: TRBD2

CDR3 protein: CASSELRGQETQYF
CDR3 DNA: TGTGCCAGCAGTGAACTACGGGGGCAAGAGACCCAGTACTTC
clone size: many
V gene: TRBV2
J gene: TRBJ2-5
D gene: -

CDR3 protein: CASSQDRGAGGSNQPQHF
CDR3 DNA: TGCGCCAGCAGCCAAGATCGGGGGGCAGGGGGTAGCAATCAGCCCCAGCATTTT
clone size: many
V gene: TRBV4-3
J gene: TRBJ1-5
D gene: TRBD1

CDR3 protein: CSATLGGTQYF
CDR3 DNA: TGCAGTGCTACACTAGGTGGTACGCAGTATTTT
clone size: few
V gene: TRBV20-1
J gene: TRBJ2-3
D gene: -

CDR3 protein: CASSLLSGDTQYF
CDR3 DNA: TGTGCCAGCAGCCTCCTGAGTGGGGATACGCAGTATTTT
clone size: many
V gene: TRBV7-9
J gene: TRBJ2-3
D gene: -

CDR3 protein: CASSPGLADNEQFF
CDR3 DNA: TGTGCCAGCAGCCCAGGGCTGGCCGACAATGAGCAGTTCTTC
clone size: many
V gene: TRBV7-2
J gene: TRBJ2-1
D gene: -

CDR3 protein: CASSGGRGTLTGELFF
CDR3 DNA: TGTGCCAGCAGCGGGGGTCGGGGAACGCTCACCGGGGAGCTGTTTTTT
clone size: -
V gene: TRBV28
J gene: TRBJ2-2
D gene: -

CDR3 protein: CASSLDSGSYTGELFF
CDR3 DNA: TGTGCCAGCAGCTTAGATTCAGGGTCCTACACCGGGGAGCTGTTTTTT
clone size: few
V gene: TRBV7-2
J gene: TRBJ2-2
D gene: -

CDR3 protein: CASRGTGQRNQPQHF
CDR3 DNA: TGTGCCAGCAGGGGAACGGGCCAGCGCAATCAGCCCCAGCATTTT
clone size: -
V gene: TRBV28
J gene: TRBJ1-5
D gene: -

CDR3 protein: CASSPAGTGDQPQHF
CDR3 DNA: TGTGCCAGCAGCCCCGCCGGGACAGGGGATCAGCCCCAGCATTTT
clone size: few
V gene: TRBV7-9
J gene: TRBJ1-5
D gene: TRBD1

CDR3 protein: CSASQTGDSNQPQHF
CDR3 DNA: TGCAGTGCTAGCCAGACAGGAGATAGCAATCAGCCCCAGCATTTT
clone size: -
V gene: TRBV20-1
J gene: TRBJ1-5
D gene: -

CDR3 protein: CATSPGQYNEQFF
CDR3 DNA: TGTGCCACCAGCCCGGGACAGTACAATGAGCAGTTCTTC
clone size: few
V gene: TRBV24-1
J gene: TRBJ2-1
D gene: TRBD1

CDR3 protein: CSASLNWEVSEQFF
CDR3 DNA: TGCAGTGCTAGTTTAAATTGGGAGGTGAGTGAGCAGTTCTTC
clone size: many
V gene: TRBV20-1
J gene: TRBJ2-1
D gene: -

CDR3 protein: CSASRRQGQETQYF
CDR3 DNA: TGCAGTGCCTCGCGACGGCAGGGACAAGAGACCCAGTACTTC
clone size: -
V gene: TRBV20-1
J gene: TRBJ2-5
D gene: -

CDR3 protein: CASSVRSGELFF
CDR3 DNA: TGTGCCAGCAGCGTCAGGTCCGGGGAGCTGTTTTTT
clone size: many
V gene: TRBV7-9
J gene: TRBJ2-2
D gene: -

CDR3 protein: CASSYVYRDNEQFF
CDR3 DNA: TGTGCCAGCAGTTACGTCTACAGGGACAATGAGCAGTTCTTC
clone size: few
V gene: TRBV6-2/TRBV6-3
J gene: TRBJ2-1
D gene: -

CDR3 protein: CASSLAFAGTGELFF
CDR3 DNA: TGCGCCAGCAGCTTGGCCTTTGCCGGGACCGGGGAGCTGTTTTTT
clone size: medium-sized
V gene: TRBV5-1
J gene: TRBJ2-2
D gene: -

CDR3 protein: CATSRDSYQPQHF
CDR3 DNA: TGTGCCACCAGCAGAGACAGTTATCAGCCCCAGCATTTT
clone size: many
V gene: TRBV15
J gene: TRBJ1-5
D gene: -

CDR3 protein: CASSLDPGRRTDTQYF
CDR3 DNA: TGTGCCAGCAGCTTAGATCCAGGCAGGAGGACAGATACGCAGTATTTT
clone size: many
V gene: TRBV7-2
J gene: TRBJ2-3
D gene: -

CDR3 protein: CSAKTGQASYGYTF
CDR3 DNA: TGCAGTGCTAAAACGGGACAGGCAAGCTATGGCTACACCTTC
clone size: many
V gene: TRBV20-1
J gene: TRBJ1-2
D gene: TRBD1

CDR3 protein: CASSPVARAGGNEQFF
CDR3 DNA: TGTGCCAGCAGCCCCGTGGCCCGAGCGGGGGGGAATGAGCAGTTCTTC
clone size: many
V gene: TRBV11-3
J gene: TRBJ2-1
D gene: TRBD2

CDR3 protein: CASSSGRSSGANVLTF
CDR3 DNA: TGCGCCAGCAGCTCTGGACGGAGCTCTGGGGCCAACGTCCTGACTTTC
clone size: few
V gene: TRBV5-1
J gene: TRBJ2-6
D gene: -

CDR3 protein: CASSMAAGVNQPQHF
CDR3 DNA: TGTGCCAGTAGTATGGCGGCAGGGGTCAATCAGCCCCAGCATTTT
clone size: many
V gene: TRBV19
J gene: TRBJ1-5
D gene: -

CDR3 protein: CASSLGPSGGQGDTQYF
CDR3 DNA: TGTGCCAGCAGTTTAGGTCCTAGCGGGGGGCAGGGAGATACGCAGTATTTT
clone size: many
V gene: TRBV12-3/TRBV12-4
J gene: TRBJ2-3
D gene: TRBD2

CDR3 protein: CASSPDQFSYNEQFF
CDR3 DNA: TGCGCCAGCAGCCCCGACCAATTTTCCTACAATGAGCAGTTCTTC
clone size: -
V gene: TRBV4-1
J gene: TRBJ2-1
D gene: -

CDR3 protein: CASTTGETQYF
CDR3 DNA: TGTGCCAGCACCACAGGGGAGACCCAGTACTTC
clone size: many
V gene: TRBV7-2
J gene: TRBJ2-5
D gene: -

CDR3 protein: CASSILTDTQYF
CDR3 DNA: TGTGCCAGCAGCATTTTGACAGATACGCAGTATTTT
clone size: many
V gene: TRBV11-2
J gene: TRBJ2-3
D gene: -

CDR3 protein: CAISGDTNQPQHF
CDR3 DNA: TGTGCCATCAGTGGGGACACTAATCAGCCCCAGCATTTT
clone size: -
V gene: TRBV10-3
J gene: TRBJ1-5
D gene: -

CDR3 protein: CSARDAGTVNTEAFF
CDR3 DNA: TGCAGTGCTAGAGACGCCGGGACGGTGAACACTGAAGCTTTCTTT
clone size: few
V gene: TRBV20-1
J gene: TRBJ1-1
D gene: -

CDR3 protein: CASSASGQGSYEQYF
CDR3 DNA: TGTGCCAGCAGTGCATCGGGACAGGGCTCCTACGAGCAGTACTTC
clone size: few
V gene: TRBV27
J gene: TRBJ2-7
D gene: TRBD1